The clone carrying this T cell receptor beta chain was seen a few times. Its antigen remains unidentified. The data were taken from a study of T cells in localized non-small cell lung cancer. Study-level findings and limits: Adjacent lung tissue had a median about 50 of the top 100 clones found in the tumor. Adjacent uninvolved lung had the highest clonality, suggesting focused antigen responses.

Per the germline V gene, CDR1 is MNHEY and CDR2 is SVGAGI. The V end was cut by 7 bases, the J end by 4 bases, with 16 bases between. This CDR3 is 14 amino acids long. TCRdb keeps only in-frame clones here, not all; method: immunoSEQ multiplex PCR. This table has around 70,000 clones, 70% to 85% appearing once. The receptor comes from a female donor aged 60 or older with stage I lung adenocarcinoma. The chain employs TRBV6-5 and TRBJ1-1; D is possibly TRBD1 (5 bases). Sequences were derived from peripheral blood, sampled before any cancer treatment. CDR3 bases: TGTGCCAGCACCATGCACATGACAGCCACTGAAGCTTTCTTT. Amino acids: CASTMHMTATEAFF.